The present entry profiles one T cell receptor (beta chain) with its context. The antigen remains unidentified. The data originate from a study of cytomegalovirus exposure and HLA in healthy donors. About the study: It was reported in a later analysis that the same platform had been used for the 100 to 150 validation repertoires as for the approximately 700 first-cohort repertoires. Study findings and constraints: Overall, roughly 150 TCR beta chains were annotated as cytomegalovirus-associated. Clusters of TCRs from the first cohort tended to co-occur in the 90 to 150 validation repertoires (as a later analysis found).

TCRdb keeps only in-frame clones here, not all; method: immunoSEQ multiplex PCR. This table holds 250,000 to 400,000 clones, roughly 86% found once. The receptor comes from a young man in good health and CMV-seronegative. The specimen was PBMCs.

CDR3 nucleotides: TGTGCCAGCAGCCATTCTGTAGCGGGGGGCAGCACAGATACGCAGTATTTT. This translates into CASSHSVAGGSTDTQYF. This chain connects TRBV11-3 to TRBJ2-3, with 10 bases aligning to TRBD2. The V gene's germline CDR1 is SGHNT and CDR2 YENEEA. Germline trimming cut 5 bases from V and 0 bases from J; bases unmatched to any gene: 8. This CDR3 has 17 residues.